The source of this T cell receptor (beta chain) is a study of blood T cells in healthy people across ages. The table lists this clonotype with a few counts. Its antigen is not known. Trimming shortened V by 0 bases and J by 6 bases, and 16 bases separated the two germline ends. The V gene's germline CDR1 is DFQATT and CDR2 SNEGSKA (reference sequence). This CDR3 is built from 15 residues. A second PCR of 7 to 11 cycles used a sample-barcoded 5' primer and a J-beta primer mix. TCRdb reanalysed the 5' RACE reads using MiXCR and keeps one entry per CDR3 protein. The sample consists of around 990,000 distinct CDR3 sequences, 35% to 45% of them appearing once. Study results and caveats: Per-million-T-cell TCR beta diversity fell roughly linearly with age.

V gene TRBV20-1 combines with J gene TRBJ2-3, with a weak D call TRBD2 (6 bases). What was sequenced was blood. The receptor's source is a man younger than 35 in good health. CDR3 residues: CSARDWRDGTDTQYF. The CDR3 DNA sequence: TGCAGTGCTAGAGATTGGAGGGATGGAACGGATACGCAGTATTTT.